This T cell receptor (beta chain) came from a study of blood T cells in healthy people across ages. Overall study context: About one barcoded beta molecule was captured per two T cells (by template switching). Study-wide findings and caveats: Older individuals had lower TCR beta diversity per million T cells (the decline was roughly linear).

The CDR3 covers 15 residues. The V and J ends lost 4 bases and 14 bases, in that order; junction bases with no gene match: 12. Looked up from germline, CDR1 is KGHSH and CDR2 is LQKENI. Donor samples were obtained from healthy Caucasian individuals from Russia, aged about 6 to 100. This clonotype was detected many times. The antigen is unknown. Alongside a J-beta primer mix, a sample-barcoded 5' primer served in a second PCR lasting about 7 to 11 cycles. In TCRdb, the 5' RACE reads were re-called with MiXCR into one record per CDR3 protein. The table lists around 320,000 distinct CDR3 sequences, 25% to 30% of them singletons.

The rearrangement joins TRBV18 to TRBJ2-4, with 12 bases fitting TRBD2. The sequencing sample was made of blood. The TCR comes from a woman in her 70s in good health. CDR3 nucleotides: TGTGCCAGCTCACTACCCGGGACTAGCGGGCTCCCCAAGTACTTC. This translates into CASSLPGTSGLPKYF.